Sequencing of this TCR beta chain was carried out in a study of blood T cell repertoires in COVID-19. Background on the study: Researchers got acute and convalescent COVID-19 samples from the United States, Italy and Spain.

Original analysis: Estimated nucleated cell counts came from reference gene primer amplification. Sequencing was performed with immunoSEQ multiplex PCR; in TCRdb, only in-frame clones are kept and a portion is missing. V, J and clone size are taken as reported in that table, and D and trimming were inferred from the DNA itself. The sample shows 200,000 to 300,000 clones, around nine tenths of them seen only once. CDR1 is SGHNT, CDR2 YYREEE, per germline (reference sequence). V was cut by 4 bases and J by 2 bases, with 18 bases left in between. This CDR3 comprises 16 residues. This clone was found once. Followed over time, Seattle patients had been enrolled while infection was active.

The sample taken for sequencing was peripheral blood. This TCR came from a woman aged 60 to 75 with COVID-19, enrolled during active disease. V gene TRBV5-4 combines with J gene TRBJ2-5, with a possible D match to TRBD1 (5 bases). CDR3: CASSLQANRPQETQYF. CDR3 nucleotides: TGTGCCAGCAGCCTCCAGGCTAACAGGCCACAAGAGACCCAGTACTTC.